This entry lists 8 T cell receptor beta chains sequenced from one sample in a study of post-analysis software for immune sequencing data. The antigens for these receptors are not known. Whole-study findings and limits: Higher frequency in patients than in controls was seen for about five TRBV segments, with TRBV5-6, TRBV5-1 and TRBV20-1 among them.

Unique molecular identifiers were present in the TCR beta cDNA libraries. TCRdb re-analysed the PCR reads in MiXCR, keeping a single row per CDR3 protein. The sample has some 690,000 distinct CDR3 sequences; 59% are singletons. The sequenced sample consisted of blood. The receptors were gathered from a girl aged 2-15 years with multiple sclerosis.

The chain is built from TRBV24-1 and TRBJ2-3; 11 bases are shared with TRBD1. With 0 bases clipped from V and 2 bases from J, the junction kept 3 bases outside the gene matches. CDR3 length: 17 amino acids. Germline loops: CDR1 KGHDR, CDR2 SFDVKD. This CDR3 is CATSDLGTGGSTDTQYF. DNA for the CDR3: TGTGCCACCAGTGATTTGGGGACAGGGGGTTCCACAGATACGCAGTATTTT.

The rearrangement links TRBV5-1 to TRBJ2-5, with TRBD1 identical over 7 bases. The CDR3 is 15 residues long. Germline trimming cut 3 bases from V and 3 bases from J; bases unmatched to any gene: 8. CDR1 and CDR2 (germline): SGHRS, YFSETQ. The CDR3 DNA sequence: TGCGCCAGCAGCTACCGAGGGACAGTAGAAGAGACCCAGTACTTC. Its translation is CASSYRGTVEETQYF.

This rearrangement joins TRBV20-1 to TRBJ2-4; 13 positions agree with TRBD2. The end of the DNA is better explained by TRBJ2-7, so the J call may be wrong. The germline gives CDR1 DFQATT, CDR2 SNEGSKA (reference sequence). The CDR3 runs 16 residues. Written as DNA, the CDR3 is TGCAGTGCTAGAGATTCTGGACTAGCGGGAGCCGGCGAGCAGTACTTC. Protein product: CSARDSGLAGAGEQYF.

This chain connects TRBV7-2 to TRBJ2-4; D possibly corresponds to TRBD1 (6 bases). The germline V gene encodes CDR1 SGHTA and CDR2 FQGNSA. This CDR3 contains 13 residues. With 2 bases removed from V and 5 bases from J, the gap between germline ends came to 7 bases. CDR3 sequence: CASSLRTENIQYF. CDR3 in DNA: TGTGCCAGCAGCTTAAGGACAGAAAACATTCAGTACTTC.

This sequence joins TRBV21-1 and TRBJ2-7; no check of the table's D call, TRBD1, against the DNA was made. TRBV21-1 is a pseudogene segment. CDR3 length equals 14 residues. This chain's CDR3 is CARASLGGLREQYF. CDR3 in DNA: TGCGCCAGAGCATCGCTAGGGGGGTTGAGGGAGCAGTACTTC.

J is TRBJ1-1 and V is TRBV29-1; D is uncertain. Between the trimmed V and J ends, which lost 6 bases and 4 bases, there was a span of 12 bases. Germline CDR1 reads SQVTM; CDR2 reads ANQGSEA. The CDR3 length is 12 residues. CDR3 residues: CSVRKQLTEAFF. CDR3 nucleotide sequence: TGCAGCGTCCGGAAACAGCTCACTGAAGCTTTCTTT.

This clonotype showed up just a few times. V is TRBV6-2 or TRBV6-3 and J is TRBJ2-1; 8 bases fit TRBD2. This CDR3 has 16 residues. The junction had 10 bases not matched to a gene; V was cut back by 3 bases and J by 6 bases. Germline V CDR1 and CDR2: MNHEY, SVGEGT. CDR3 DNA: TGTGCCAGCAGTTATTACGGGACTAGGGCCCTCAATGAGCAGTTCTTC. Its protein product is CASSYYGTRALNEQFF.

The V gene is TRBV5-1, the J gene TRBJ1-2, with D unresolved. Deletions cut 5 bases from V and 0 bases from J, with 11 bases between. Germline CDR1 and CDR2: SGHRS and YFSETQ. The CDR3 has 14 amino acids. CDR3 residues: CASREQPSNYGYTF. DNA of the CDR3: TGCGCCAGCAGGGAACAGCCTTCTAACTATGGCTACACCTTC.